Following are 9 T cell receptor beta chains from one sample sequenced in a study of vaccination effects on CD4 cells after COVID-19. Profiling relied on immunoSEQ multiplex PCR, and the TCRdb table lists in-frame clones only, not all of them. The top ten clones hold about 2.2% of a sample with 72,000 or so clones, 70% to 75% of them seen once. Following 10 days of culture, CD4+ T cells were isolated. Of the BNT162b2 and mRNA-1273 vaccines, participants received two doses of one or the other. These receptors have no known antigen. This specimen was CD4+ T cells from PBMCs cultured without peptide, taken after COVID-19 vaccination. The source of these receptors is a human donor who received a COVID-19 vaccine.

The table lists this clone with a few counts. This chain uses TRBV19 with TRBJ1-5, with 8 bases aligning to TRBD1. This CDR3 is 16 amino acids long. Trimming took 3 bases from V and 0 from J; bases not matched to a gene: 4. Germline-derived CDR1 and CDR2 are LNHDA and SQIVND (reference sequence). The CDR3 nucleotides read TGTGCCAGTAGTATGGGGACAGGTTATAGCAATCAGCCCCAGCATTTT. The encoded protein is CASSMGTGYSNQPQHF.

J is TRBJ2-1 and V is TRBV19; D is perhaps TRBD1 (5 bases). V shed 1 base and J shed 10 bases, with 11 bases lying between them. This CDR3 is built from 13 residues. The germline CDR1 and CDR2 sequences are LNHDA and SQIVND (reference sequence). The CDR3 sequence is CASSIVRSGEQFF. The CDR3 nucleotides are TGTGCCAGTAGTATAGTTCGGTCAGGGGAGCAGTTCTTC.

The J gene is TRBJ1-1, the V gene TRBV19; the D gene is possibly TRBD1 (5 bases). The CDR3 length is 14 residues. Trimming stripped 3 bases from V and 10 bases from J, with 18 bases between. Germline V gene data show CDR1 as LNHDA and CDR2 as SQIVND (reference sequence). CDR3 sequence (DNA): TGTGCCAGTAGTATCGGGACGTTAGTACCTCTAGCTTTCTTT. The encoded protein is CASSIGTLVPLAFF.

The chain links TRBV24-1 to TRBJ2-2, with D unresolved. The germline V and J ends were trimmed by 4 bases and 1 base, with 0 bases remaining between them. Germline values: CDR1 KGHDR, CDR2 SFDVKD. The length of the CDR3 is 12 residues. The CDR3 protein is CATSENTGELFF. The CDR3 bases are TGTGCCACCAGTGAGAACACCGGGGAGCTGTTTTTT.

The J gene is TRBJ1-3, the V gene TRBV7-2, with a tentative D call TRBD1 (5 bases). The CDR3 contains 17 residues. V lost 5 bases and J 0 bases, leaving 17 bases between the germline ends. Looked up from germline, CDR1 is SGHTA and CDR2 is FQGNSA. The CDR3 region is CASSRRRTDNSGNTIYF. The CDR3 DNA is TGTGCCAGCAGCAGACGTCGGACGGACAACTCTGGAAACACCATATATTTT.

The CDR3 is CASGRDRANSPLHF. For the CDR3, the DNA is TGTGCCAGCGGCCGGGACAGGGCCAATTCACCCCTCCACTTT. The J gene is TRBJ1-6, the V gene TRBV6-2 or TRBV6-3; 9 bases agree with TRBD1. The germline CDR1 and CDR2 sequences are MNHEY and SVGEGT. The V and J ends lost 8 bases and 7 bases, in that order; junction bases with no gene match: 6. This CDR3 is built from 14 residues.

The V call is TRBV27, the J call TRBJ1-2; D not resolved. The CDR3 has 10 amino acids. The germline V and J ends were trimmed by 7 bases and 8 bases, with 8 bases remaining between them. Germline CDR1 is MNHEY and CDR2 is SMNVEV (reference sequence). The CDR3 region is CASTGRGYTF. CDR3 DNA: TGTGCCAGCACCGGACGGGGCTACACCTTC.

The chain joins TRBV19 to TRBJ2-5; D not certain. V was trimmed by 8 bases and J by 2 bases, leaving 12 bases between them. Germline CDR1 and CDR2: LNHDA and SQIVND (reference sequence). This CDR3 is built from 13 residues. CDR3: CASSLVGQETQYF. The DNA of the CDR3 is TGTGCCAGTTCCTTGGTAGGGCAAGAGACCCAGTACTTC.

The J gene is TRBJ2-5, the V gene TRBV5-1; D possibly uses TRBD1 or TRBD2 (5 bases each). V was clipped by 4 bases and J by 5 bases, with 15 bases between them. Germline CDR1 and CDR2: SGHRS and YFSETQ. This CDR3 comprises 14 residues. CDR3 residues: CASSRYGADETQYF. The CDR3 DNA sequence: TGCGCCAGCAGCCGTTACGGGGCGGACGAGACCCAGTACTTC.